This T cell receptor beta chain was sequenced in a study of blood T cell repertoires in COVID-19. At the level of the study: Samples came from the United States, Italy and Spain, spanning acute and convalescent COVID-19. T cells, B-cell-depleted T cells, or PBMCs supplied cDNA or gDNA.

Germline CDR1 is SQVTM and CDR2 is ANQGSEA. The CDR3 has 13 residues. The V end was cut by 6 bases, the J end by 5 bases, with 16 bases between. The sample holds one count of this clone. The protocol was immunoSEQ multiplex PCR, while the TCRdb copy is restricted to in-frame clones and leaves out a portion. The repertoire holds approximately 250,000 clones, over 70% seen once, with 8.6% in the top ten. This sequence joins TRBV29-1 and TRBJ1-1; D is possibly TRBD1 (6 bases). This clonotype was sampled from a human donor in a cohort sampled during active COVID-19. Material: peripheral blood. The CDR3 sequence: CSVDDRSLTEAFF. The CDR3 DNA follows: TGCAGCGTCGATGACAGGAGCTTAACTGAAGCTTTCTTT. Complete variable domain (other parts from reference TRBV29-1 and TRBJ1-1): SAVISQKPSRDICQRGTSLTIQCQVDSQVTMMFWYRQQPGQSLTLIATANQGSEATYESGFVIDKFPISRPNLTFSTLTVSNMSPEDSSIYLCSVDDRSLTEAFFGQGTRLTVV.